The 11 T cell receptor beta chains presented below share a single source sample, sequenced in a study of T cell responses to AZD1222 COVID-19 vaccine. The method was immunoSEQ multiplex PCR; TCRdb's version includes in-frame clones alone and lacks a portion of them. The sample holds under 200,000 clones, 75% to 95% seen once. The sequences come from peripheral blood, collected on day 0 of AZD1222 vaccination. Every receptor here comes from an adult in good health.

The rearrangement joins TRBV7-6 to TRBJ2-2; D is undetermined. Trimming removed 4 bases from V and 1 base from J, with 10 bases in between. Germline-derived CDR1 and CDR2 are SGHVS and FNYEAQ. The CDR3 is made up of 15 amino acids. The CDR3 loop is CASSSLRVNTGELFF. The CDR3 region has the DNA TGTGCCAGCAGCTCCCTTCGGGTGAACACCGGGGAGCTGTTTTTT.

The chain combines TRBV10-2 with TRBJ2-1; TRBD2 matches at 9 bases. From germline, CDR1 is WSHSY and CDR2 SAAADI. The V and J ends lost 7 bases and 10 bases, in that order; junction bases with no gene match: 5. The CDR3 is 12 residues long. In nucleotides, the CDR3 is TGCGCCAGCACCTGGACTAGCGCGGAGCAGTTCTTC. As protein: CASTWTSAEQFF.

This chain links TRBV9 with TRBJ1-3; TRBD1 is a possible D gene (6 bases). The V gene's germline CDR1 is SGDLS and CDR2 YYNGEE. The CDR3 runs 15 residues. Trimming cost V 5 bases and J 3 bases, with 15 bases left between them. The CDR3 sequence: CASSRGGGLGNTIYF. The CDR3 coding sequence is TGTGCCAGCAGTCGAGGGGGAGGACTTGGAAACACCATATATTTT.

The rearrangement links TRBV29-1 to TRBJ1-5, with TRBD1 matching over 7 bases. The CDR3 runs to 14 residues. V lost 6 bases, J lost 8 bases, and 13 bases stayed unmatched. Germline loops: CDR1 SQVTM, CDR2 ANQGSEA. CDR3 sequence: CSVSGTDDSKPQHF. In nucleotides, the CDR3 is TGCAGCGTCTCCGGGACAGACGACTCCAAGCCCCAGCATTTT.

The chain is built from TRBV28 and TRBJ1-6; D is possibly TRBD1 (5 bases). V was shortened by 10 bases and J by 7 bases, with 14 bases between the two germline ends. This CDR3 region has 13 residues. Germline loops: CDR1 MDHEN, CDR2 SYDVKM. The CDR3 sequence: CATLGAQNSPLHF. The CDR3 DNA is TGTGCCACCCTTGGGGCACAAAATTCACCCCTCCACTTT.

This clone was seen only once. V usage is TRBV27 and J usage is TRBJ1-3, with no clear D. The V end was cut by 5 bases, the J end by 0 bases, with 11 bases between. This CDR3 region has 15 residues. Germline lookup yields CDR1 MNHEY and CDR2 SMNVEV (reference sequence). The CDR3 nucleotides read TGTGCCAGCAGTACCCGATGGAGCTCTGGAAACACCATATATTTT. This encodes CASSTRWSSGNTIYF.

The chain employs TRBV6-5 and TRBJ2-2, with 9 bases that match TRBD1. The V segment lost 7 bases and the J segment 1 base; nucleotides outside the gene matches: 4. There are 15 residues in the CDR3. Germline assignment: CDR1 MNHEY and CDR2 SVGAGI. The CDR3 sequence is CASKPGQGNTGELFF. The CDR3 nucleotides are TGTGCCAGCAAACCGGGACAGGGGAACACCGGGGAGCTGTTTTTT.

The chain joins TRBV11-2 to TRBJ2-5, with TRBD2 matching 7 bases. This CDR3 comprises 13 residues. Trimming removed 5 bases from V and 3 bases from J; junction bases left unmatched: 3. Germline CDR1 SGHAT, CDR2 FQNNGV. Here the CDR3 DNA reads TGTGCCAGCAGCCTAGGGAGGGAAGAGACCCAGTACTTC. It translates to CASSLGREETQYF.

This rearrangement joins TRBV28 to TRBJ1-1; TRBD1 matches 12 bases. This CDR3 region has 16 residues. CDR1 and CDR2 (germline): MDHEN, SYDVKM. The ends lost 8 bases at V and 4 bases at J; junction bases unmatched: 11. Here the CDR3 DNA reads TGTGCCAGCTGGGACAGGGGGCAGTTTGGGGGCACTGAAGCTTTCTTT. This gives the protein CASWDRGQFGGTEAFF.

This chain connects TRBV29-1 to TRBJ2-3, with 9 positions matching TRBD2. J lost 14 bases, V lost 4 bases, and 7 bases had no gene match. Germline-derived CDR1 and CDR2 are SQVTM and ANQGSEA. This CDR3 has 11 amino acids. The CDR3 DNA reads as TGCAGCGTTGTACTAGCGGGTGTGGGGTATTTT. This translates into CSVVLAGVGYF.

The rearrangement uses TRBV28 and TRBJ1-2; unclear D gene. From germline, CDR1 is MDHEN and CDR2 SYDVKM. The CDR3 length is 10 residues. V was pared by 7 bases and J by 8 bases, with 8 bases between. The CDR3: CASNQEGYTF. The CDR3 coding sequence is TGTGCCAGCAACCAAGAAGGCTACACCTTC.